The 30 T cell receptor beta chains below were found in one sample sequenced in a study of cytomegalovirus exposure and HLA in healthy donors. 13 Jbeta primers and 60 Vbeta primers were used for the PCR. Measured with immunoSEQ multiplex PCR; TCRdb has only the in-frame clones, and not every one. The sample includes around 170,000 clones, 80% seen only once; the top ten take about 1.3%. The sequencing sample was made of PBMCs. Source of these receptors: a girl aged 5-17 years in good health and CMV-seropositive.

The genes are TRBV19 and TRBJ2-4; D call uncertain. The CDR3 is 16 amino acids. V was cut by 1 base and J by 2 bases, with 12 bases left in between. The germline gives CDR1 LNHDA, CDR2 SQIVND (reference sequence). Here the CDR3 reads CASSIGFSLTKNIQYF. DNA for the CDR3: TGTGCCAGTAGTATAGGCTTCTCTCTAACCAAAAACATTCAGTACTTC.

This clone occurred once. This chain connects TRBV5-1 to TRBJ2-3, with D unresolved. CDR1 SGHRS and CDR2 YFSETQ come from the germline V gene. Trimming removed 3 bases at V and 3 bases at J, with 5 bases between. The CDR3 has 12 residues. As DNA, the CDR3 is TGCGCCAGCAGCTCGTATACAGATACGCAGTATTTT. Translation gives CASSSYTDTQYF.

The chain is built from TRBV10-2 and TRBJ2-1; 13 positions agree with TRBD2. The germline V gene has CDR1 WSHSY and CDR2 SAAADI. This CDR3 has 15 amino acids. Trimming at V came to 6 bases and at J to 6 bases, leaving 5 bases not matched to a gene. DNA of the CDR3: TGCGCCAGCAGACTAGCGGGAGGGCTTCCCAATGAGCAGTTCTTC. Translating gives CASRLAGGLPNEQFF.

This chain uses TRBV30 with TRBJ2-3; D is unclear. This CDR3 has 16 amino acids. Germline V gene lookup returns CDR1 GTSNPN and CDR2 SVGIG (reference sequence). The V end was cut by 2 bases, the J end by 0 bases, with 15 bases between. The CDR3 loop is CAWSRSRRPSTDTQYF. In DNA form, the CDR3 reads TGTGCCTGGAGTAGATCCCGCAGGCCTAGCACAGATACGCAGTATTTT.

The genes are TRBV5-1 and TRBJ2-3; 9 bases align to TRBD1. J lost 1 base, V lost 5 bases, and 2 bases had no gene match. Germline lookup yields CDR1 SGHRS and CDR2 YFSETQ. The CDR3 is made up of 14 amino acids. The CDR3 bases are TGCGCCAGCAGACGGGACAGGGGCACAGATACGCAGTATTTT. This codes for CASRRDRGTDTQYF. The whole variable domain, remainder taken from reference TRBV5-1 and TRBJ2-3, is KAGVTQTPRYLIKTRGQQVTLSCSPISGHRSVSWYQQTPGQGLQFLFEYFSETQRNKGNFPGRFSGRQFSNSRSEMNVSTLELGDSALYLCASRRDRGTDTQYFGPGTRLTVL.

The gene calls are TRBV7-2 and TRBJ1-3, with TRBD1 as a possible D gene (6 bases). The CDR3 consists of 15 residues. The germline gives CDR1 SGHTA, CDR2 FQGNSA. The V end was cut by 6 bases, the J end by 0 bases, with 12 bases between. CDR3 region: CASSFDRLSGNTIYF. The CDR3 region has the DNA TGTGCCAGCAGTTTTGACAGGCTCTCTGGAAACACCATATATTTT.

The DNA for the CDR3 is TGTGCCACCAGCAGAGATCGGGGACAGGGGAGTGAGCAGTACTTC. This sequence encodes CATSRDRGQGSEQYF. The chain combines TRBV15 with TRBJ2-7; TRBD1 matches at 10 bases. The length of the CDR3 is 15 residues. V trimming: 0 bases; J trimming: 7 bases; junction bases outside the gene matches: 6. Germline lookup yields CDR1 LNHNV and CDR2 YYDKDF (reference sequence).

V and J are TRBV7-8 and TRBJ1-2, with D hard to call. The germline V gene has CDR1 SGHVS and CDR2 FQNEAQ. Trimming removed 1 base from V and 7 bases from J, with 10 bases in between. The CDR3 runs to 13 residues. The CDR3 DNA reads TGTGCCAGCAGCTTAGGAGGGCAAATTGGCTACACCTTC. Translating gives CASSLGGQIGYTF.

The chain has TRBV25-1 and TRBJ2-2; D may be TRBD2 (5 bases). V was clipped by 7 bases and J by 5 bases, with 14 bases between them. CDR3 length: 14 residues. CDR1 is MGHDK and CDR2 is SYGVNS in the germline V gene. CDR3 in amino acids: CASIPGGGTGELFF. CDR3 DNA: TGTGCCAGCATCCCCGGTGGAGGAACCGGGGAGCTGTTTTTT.

This clone was observed a handful of times. This sequence joins TRBV7-8 and TRBJ1-5, with 8 bases identical to TRBD1. V dropped 11 bases and J dropped 7; count of bases not matched to a gene: 13. CDR3 length: 14 amino acids. CDR1 and CDR2 (germline): SGHVS, FQNEAQ. DNA for the CDR3: TGTGCCGGCGGCCCAGGGGGCGTCTTGCAGCCCCAGCATTTT. It encodes CAGGPGGVLQPQHF.

J is TRBJ2-3 and V is TRBV5-4, with TRBD2 identical over 10 bases. The CDR3 covers 18 residues. In germline, CDR1 is SGHNT, CDR2 YYREEE (reference sequence). V lost 2 bases, J lost 0 bases, and 9 bases stayed unmatched. The CDR3 here is CASSFSGRADPSTDTQYF. For the CDR3, the DNA is TGTGCCAGCAGCTTCAGCGGGAGGGCCGACCCAAGCACAGATACGCAGTATTTT.

The rearrangement links TRBV30 to TRBJ1-2, with 7 nucleotides matching TRBD1. The CDR3 has 17 residues. The junction had 17 bases not matched to a gene; V was cut back by 3 bases and J by 4 bases. The germline V gene encodes CDR1 GTSNPN and CDR2 SVGIG (reference sequence). The CDR3 region is CAWRSQRGRNVIYGYTF. The DNA of the CDR3 is TGTGCCTGGAGGTCTCAAAGGGGGCGCAACGTAATCTATGGCTACACCTTC.

The chain is built from TRBV7-8 and TRBJ1-1; 9 bases are a match to TRBD1. Trimming cost V 6 bases and J 5 bases; bases outside gene matches: 7. The length of the CDR3 is 14 residues. Germline CDR1 reads SGHVS; CDR2 reads FQNEAQ. The CDR3 nucleotides read TGTGCCAGCAGTGAGGACAGGGGTCCGACTGAAGCTTTCTTT. Its protein is CASSEDRGPTEAFF.

The V call is TRBV7-9, the J call TRBJ1-2; a possible D gene is TRBD1 (5 bases). Germline lookup yields CDR1 SEHNR and CDR2 FQNEAQ (reference sequence). The CDR3 is 13 amino acids. With 5 bases removed from V and 4 bases from J, the gap between germline ends came to 11 bases. CDR3 coding DNA: TGTGCCAGCAGCCCAGAGACAGTCTATGGCTACACCTTC. Amino acid sequence: CASSPETVYGYTF.

V is TRBV7-3 and J is TRBJ2-5; possibly TRBD2 for D (6 bases). Germline V gene sequence: CDR1 SGHTA, CDR2 FQGTGA. The CDR3 has 14 residues. Trimming stripped 5 bases from V and 5 bases from J, with 15 bases between. The CDR3 DNA reads as TGTGCCAGCAGCGCCACGAGTGGGGGGGAGACCCAGTACTTC. Protein: CASSATSGGETQYF.

V is TRBV30 and J is TRBJ2-6, with D tentatively TRBD1 (6 bases). The CDR3 sequence is 15 residues long. Germline V CDR1 and CDR2: GTSNPN, SVGIG (reference sequence). V shed 8 bases and J shed 0 bases, with 14 bases lying between them. The DNA of the CDR3 is TGTGCCCTGCAGGGGAAAACCTCTGGGGCCAACGTCCTGACTTTC. Amino acids: CALQGKTSGANVLTF.

This chain uses TRBV5-4 with TRBJ1-2; TRBD1 might be the D (6 bases). Germline CDR1 and CDR2: SGHNT and YYREEE (reference sequence). With 1 base removed from V and 0 bases from J, the gap between germline ends came to 7 bases. The CDR3 sequence is 14 residues long. CDR3 sequence: CASSLWTANYGYTF. The CDR3 region has the DNA TGTGCCAGCAGCTTGTGGACAGCTAACTATGGCTACACCTTC.

The CDR3 here is CSAGSNQPQHF. The CDR3 bases are TGCAGTGCCGGTAGCAATCAGCCCCAGCATTTT. The chain is built from TRBV20-1 and TRBJ1-5; D uncertain. The V end was cut by 6 bases, the J end by 0 bases, with 3 bases between. The CDR3 extends over 11 amino acids. Per the germline V gene, CDR1 is DFQATT and CDR2 is SNEGSKA (reference sequence).

This chain links TRBV6-6 with TRBJ2-5; the D is unclear. The CDR3 is made up of 14 amino acids. Between the trimmed V and J ends, which lost 2 bases and 4 bases, there was a span of 11 bases. Germline assignment: CDR1 MNHNY and CDR2 SVGAGI (reference sequence). The CDR3 here is CASSYGSERETQYF. Written as DNA, the CDR3 is TGTGCCAGCAGTTACGGTTCCGAGCGAGAGACCCAGTACTTC.

The genes are TRBV29-1 and TRBJ1-4; the D gene is possibly TRBD1 (6 bases). Germline V CDR1 and CDR2: SQVTM, ANQGSEA. V was cut by 4 bases and J by 8 bases, with 17 bases left in between. There are 14 residues in the CDR3. The CDR3 DNA reads TGCAGCGTTGTCGGGGGGGCGCTGGGGGAAAAACTGTTTTTT. Amino acid sequence: CSVVGGALGEKLFF. The full variable domain, in which reference TRBV29-1 and TRBJ1-4 provide the parts outside the CDR3, is SAVISQKPSRDICQRGTSLTIQCQVDSQVTMMFWYRQQPGQSLTLIATANQGSEATYESGFVIDKFPISRPNLTFSTLTVSNMSPEDSSIYLCSVVGGALGEKLFFGSGTQLSVL.

The V gene is TRBV28, the J gene TRBJ2-7; a weak D match, TRBD2 (6 bases). The CDR3 has 15 residues. The V gene lost 7 bases and the J gene lost 3 bases, with 19 bases spanning the gap. Germline V gene data show CDR1 as MDHEN and CDR2 as SYDVKM. As DNA, the CDR3 is TGTGCCAGCACCCTTCGGTGGCAGGGAGGCTACGAGCAGTACTTC. Its translation is CASTLRWQGGYEQYF.

The rearrangement joins TRBV7-3 to TRBJ2-1, with TRBD2 identical over 14 bases. J gave up 9 bases and V 2 bases, and 6 bases lay outside the gene matches. The CDR3 runs 16 residues. Germline V gene lookup returns CDR1 SGHTA and CDR2 FQGTGA. This CDR3 is CASSLFGTSGSGEQFF. In nucleotides, the CDR3 is TGTGCCAGCAGCTTATTCGGGACTAGCGGGAGTGGTGAGCAGTTCTTC. Combining the CDR3 with reference TRBV7-3 and TRBJ2-1 gives the whole variable domain GAGVSQTPSNKVTEKGKYVELRCDPISGHTALYWYRQSLGQGPEFLIYFQGTGAADDSGLPNDRFFAVRPEGSVSTLKIQRTERGDSAVYLCASSLFGTSGSGEQFFGPGTRLTVL.

The CDR3 reads CAWSDQTGVSYGAFF. The CDR3 DNA is TGTGCCTGGAGTGACCAAACAGGGGTTTCCTATGGAGCTTTCTTT. The chain combines TRBV30 with TRBJ1-1; 7 bases line up with TRBD1. Germline V lookup: CDR1 GTSNPN, CDR2 SVGIG (reference sequence). After removal of 1 base from V and 10 bases from J, the junction contained 15 bases not matched to a gene. CDR3 length: 15 residues.

The chain recombines TRBV4-3 with TRBJ2-7; a possible D gene is TRBD2 (6 bases). Germline CDR1 reads LGHNA; CDR2 reads YSLEER. Deletions cut 4 bases from V and 1 base from J, with 17 bases between. This CDR3 spans 16 amino acids. CDR3 sequence reads: CASSPGEGGKSYEQYF. The CDR3 DNA reads TGCGCCAGCAGCCCGGGTGAGGGCGGGAAGTCCTACGAGCAGTACTTC.

J is TRBJ1-1 and V is TRBV30; TRBD1 is a possible D gene (5 bases). Trimming stripped 5 bases from V and 5 bases from J, with 18 bases between. Germline-derived CDR1 and CDR2 are GTSNPN and SVGIG (reference sequence). The CDR3 is 14 amino acids. The CDR3 nucleotides are TGTGCCTGGGGGGGGGAGGGGCTATGGACTGAAGCTTTCTTT. Translation gives CAWGGEGLWTEAFF.

This rearrangement joins TRBV5-1 to TRBJ1-2, with TRBD1 matching 9 bases. Germline assignment: CDR1 SGHRS and CDR2 YFSETQ. The ends lost 4 bases at V and 8 bases at J; junction bases unmatched: 6. The CDR3 loop spans 13 amino acids. As DNA, the CDR3 is TGCGCCAGCAGCCCGGTGGACAGGGGAGGCTACACCTTC. Encoded protein: CASSPVDRGGYTF. The variable domain in full, completed from reference TRBV5-1 and TRBJ1-2, reads KAGVTQTPRYLIKTRGQQVTLSCSPISGHRSVSWYQQTPGQGLQFLFEYFSETQRNKGNFPGRFSGRQFSNSRSEMNVSTLELGDSALYLCASSPVDRGGYTFGSGTRLTVV.

The chain is built from TRBV30 and TRBJ2-5, with D perhaps TRBD2 (6 bases). This CDR3 comprises 13 residues. The V end was cut by 0 bases, the J end by 3 bases, with 8 bases between. The germline V gene encodes CDR1 GTSNPN and CDR2 SVGIG (reference sequence). This CDR3 is CAWSVRREETQYF. CDR3 coding DNA: TGTGCCTGGAGTGTTCGGAGGGAAGAGACCCAGTACTTC.

This rearrangement joins TRBV6-5 to TRBJ2-7; D not certain. Trimming took off 2 bases at V and 0 bases at J, with 8 bases between the two ends. This CDR3 comprises 14 residues. The germline V gene encodes CDR1 MNHEY and CDR2 SVGAGI. CDR3 nucleotides: TGTGCCAGCAGTTACAGTAGAAGCTCCTACGAGCAGTACTTC. Amino acids: CASSYSRSSYEQYF.

The genes are TRBV2 and TRBJ2-7; TRBD1 matches 7 bases. Germline V gives CDR1 SNHLY, CDR2 FYNNEI. Trimming cost V 8 bases and J 1 base; bases outside gene matches: 5. The CDR3 is made up of 13 amino acids. The CDR3 bases are TGTGCCAGCGGGAGACAGGGATCCTACGAGCAGTACTTC. Its translation is CASGRQGSYEQYF. The full variable domain, in which reference TRBV2 and TRBJ2-7 provide the parts outside the CDR3, is EPEVTQTPSHQVTQMGQEVILRCVPISNHLYFYWYRQILGQKVEFLVSFYNNEISEKSEIFDDQFSVERPDGSNFTLKIRSTKLEDSAMYFCASGRQGSYEQYFGPGTRLTVT.

This clone was detected once. Other DNA sequences in the same sample also yield this CDR3. The rearrangement uses TRBV27 and TRBJ1-2, with D uncertain. Trimming removed 6 bases at V and 4 bases at J, with 6 bases between. CDR3 length: 11 amino acids. Per germline, CDR1 MNHEY and CDR2 SMNVEV (reference sequence). Here the CDR3 reads CASSRGYGYTF. As DNA, the CDR3 is TGTGCCAGCAGCCGCGGCTATGGCTACACCTTC.